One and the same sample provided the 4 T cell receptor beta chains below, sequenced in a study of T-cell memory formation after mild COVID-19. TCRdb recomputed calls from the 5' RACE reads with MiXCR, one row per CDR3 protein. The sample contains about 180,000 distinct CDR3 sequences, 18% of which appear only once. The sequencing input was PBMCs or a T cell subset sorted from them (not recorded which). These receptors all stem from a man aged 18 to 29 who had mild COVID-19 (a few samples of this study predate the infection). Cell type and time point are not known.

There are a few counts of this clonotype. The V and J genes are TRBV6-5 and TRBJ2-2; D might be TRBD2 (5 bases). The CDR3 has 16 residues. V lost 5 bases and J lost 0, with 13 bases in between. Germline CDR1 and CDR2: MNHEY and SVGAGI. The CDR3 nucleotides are TGTGCCAGCAGTCCGCGCGGAGGAGCGAACACCGGGGAGCTGTTTTTT. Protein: CASSPRGGANTGELFF.

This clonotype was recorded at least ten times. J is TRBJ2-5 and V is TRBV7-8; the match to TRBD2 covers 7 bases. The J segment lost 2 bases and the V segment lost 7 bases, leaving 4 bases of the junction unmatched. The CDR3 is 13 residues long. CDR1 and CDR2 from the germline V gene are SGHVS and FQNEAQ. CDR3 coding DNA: TGTGCCAGCAACTGGGGGGGGCAAGAGACCCAGTACTTC. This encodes CASNWGGQETQYF.

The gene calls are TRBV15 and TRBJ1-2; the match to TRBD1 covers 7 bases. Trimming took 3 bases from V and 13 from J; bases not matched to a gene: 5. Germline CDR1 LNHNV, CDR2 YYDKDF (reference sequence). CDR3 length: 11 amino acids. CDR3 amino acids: CATSSTGVFTF. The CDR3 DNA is TGTGCCACCAGCAGCACAGGGGTTTTCACCTTC. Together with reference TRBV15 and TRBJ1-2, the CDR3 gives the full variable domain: DAMVIQNPRYQVTQFGKPVTLSCSQTLNHNVMYWYQQKSSQAPKLLFHYYDKDFNNEADTPDNFQSRRPNTSFCFLDIRSPGLGDTAMYLCATSSTGVFTFGSGTRLTVV.

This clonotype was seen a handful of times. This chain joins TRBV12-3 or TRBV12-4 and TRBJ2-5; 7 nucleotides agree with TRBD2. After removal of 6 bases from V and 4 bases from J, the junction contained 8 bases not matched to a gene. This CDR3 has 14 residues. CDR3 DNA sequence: TGTGCCAGCAGGGGGGGGGAAGGAGTAGAGACCCAGTACTTC. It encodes CASRGGEGVETQYF.